This is a list of T cell receptor beta chains from one sample in a study of T cells in Graves' hyperthyroidism and ophthalmopathy. TCRdb recomputed calls from the multiplex PCR reads with MiXCR, one row per CDR3 protein. The sample holds 250,000 to 300,000 distinct CDR3 sequences, roughly 13% seen once. The specimen sequenced was blood. These receptors came from a woman in her forties with Graves' hyperthyroidism. Each CDR3 is given with its conserved first and last residue. D genes are given only for firm matches. Not every row has a clone size; where given, it reads once, few, many or a size class.

D gene: TRBD2
V gene: TRBV2
J gene: TRBJ2-3
clone size: once
CDR3 DNA: TGTGCCAGCTCACCACCTGCTAGCGGGAGGGATACGCAGTATTTT
CDR3 protein: CASSPPASGRDTQYF

D gene: TRBD2
V gene: TRBV30
J gene: TRBJ2-7
clone size: many
CDR3 DNA: TGTGCCTGGAGCGAGGGAGGGTACGAGCAGTACTTC
CDR3 protein: CAWSEGGYEQYF

D gene: NA
V gene: TRBV6-1
J gene: TRBJ1-4
clone size: many
CDR3 DNA: TGTGCCAGCAGGCGGTACCCAAATGAAAAACTGTTTTTT
CDR3 protein: CASRRYPNEKLFF

D gene: NA
V gene: TRBV4-2
J gene: TRBJ2-2
clone size: NA
CDR3 DNA: TGTGCCAGCAGCCAAAAACAGGGATCCACCGGGGAGCTGTTTTTT
CDR3 protein: CASSQKQGSTGELFF

D gene: TRBD1
V gene: TRBV4-1
J gene: TRBJ1-4
clone size: few
CDR3 DNA: TGCGCCAGCAGCCAAGATGGTCAGGGGGCGGCCTTTGAAAAACTGTTTTTT
CDR3 protein: CASSQDGQGAAFEKLFF

D gene: TRBD2
V gene: TRBV7-2
J gene: TRBJ2-3
clone size: NA
CDR3 DNA: TGTGCCAGCAGCCCGGGGACTAGCCGTTATACAGATACGCAGTATTTT
CDR3 protein: CASSPGTSRYTDTQYF

D gene: TRBD1
V gene: TRBV14
J gene: TRBJ2-7
clone size: few
CDR3 DNA: TGTGCCAGCAGCCAACTAGTCGGGACAGGGATGGGCTACGAGCAGTACTTC
CDR3 protein: CASSQLVGTGMGYEQYF

D gene: NA
V gene: TRBV19
J gene: TRBJ1-1
clone size: many
CDR3 DNA: TGTGCCAGTAGTATGAGTGCGACTGAAGCTTTCTTT
CDR3 protein: CASSMSATEAFF

D gene: NA
V gene: TRBV6-1
J gene: TRBJ1-1
clone size: many
CDR3 DNA: TGTGCCAGCACCTTGACGAAAATGAACACTGAAGCTTTCTTT
CDR3 protein: CASTLTKMNTEAFF

D gene: NA
V gene: TRBV24-1
J gene: TRBJ1-3
clone size: NA
CDR3 DNA: TGTGCCACCGAGGGTGTGGGGGGCGCCTCTGGAAACACCATATATTTT
CDR3 protein: CATEGVGGASGNTIYF

D gene: TRBD1
V gene: TRBV5-6
J gene: TRBJ2-1
clone size: few
CDR3 DNA: TGTGCCAGCAGACCGGGACAGACCTTATACAATGAGCAGTTCTTC
CDR3 protein: CASRPGQTLYNEQFF

D gene: NA
V gene: TRBV13
J gene: TRBJ2-7
clone size: many
CDR3 DNA: TGTGCCAGCAGCTTAAGGGCCAGGGGATCACCCTACGAGCAGTACTTC
CDR3 protein: CASSLRARGSPYEQYF

D gene: TRBD1
V gene: TRBV3-1
J gene: TRBJ1-1
clone size: many
CDR3 DNA: TGTGCCAGCAGCCACGACAGGGTGGTTACTGAAGCTTTCTTT
CDR3 protein: CASSHDRVVTEAFF

D gene: NA
V gene: TRBV20-1
J gene: TRBJ2-7
clone size: many
CDR3 DNA: TGCAGTGCCCCATCCCCCTACGAGCAGTACTTC
CDR3 protein: CSAPSPYEQYF

D gene: NA
V gene: TRBV28
J gene: TRBJ2-3
clone size: many
CDR3 DNA: TGTGCCAGCAGTTTTGGGTTCTTGGGGTTCTTCACAGATACGCAGTATTTT
CDR3 protein: CASSFGFLGFFTDTQYF

D gene: NA
V gene: TRBV15
J gene: TRBJ1-5
clone size: many
CDR3 DNA: TGTGCCACCAGCAGAGATGTTGGTGACAGTTATCAGCCCCAGCATTTT
CDR3 protein: CATSRDVGDSYQPQHF

D gene: TRBD1
V gene: TRBV12-3/TRBV12-4
J gene: TRBJ2-2
clone size: many
CDR3 DNA: TGTGCCAGCAGTTTCGGACAGGGTGGGAACACCGGGGAGCTGTTTTTT
CDR3 protein: CASSFGQGGNTGELFF

D gene: NA
V gene: TRBV2
J gene: TRBJ1-4
clone size: few
CDR3 DNA: TGTGCCAGCAGTAATAGGGTGCTTATTTCAACTAATGAAAAACTGTTTTTT
CDR3 protein: CASSNRVLISTNEKLFF